These 27 T cell receptor beta chains were sequenced from one sample in a study of somatic mutations in cytotoxic T cells in rheumatoid arthritis. Profiled with immunoSEQ multiplex PCR; TCRdb holds only in-frame clones, not every one. The data contain 9,500 to 15,000 clones, 80% of them singletons. Material for sequencing was CD8+ T cells sorted from blood. The receptors derive from a man aged 45 to 65 in good health.

Relative to its sample, this clone is large. This chain connects TRBV5-6 to TRBJ2-7, with unresolved D. Germline V lookup: CDR1 SGHDT, CDR2 YYEEEE. The CDR3 contains 12 residues. With 3 bases removed from V and 4 bases from J, the gap between germline ends came to 8 bases. CDR3 DNA: TGTGCCAGCAGCTCCAACGGGTACGAGCAGTACGTC. Translated, it gives CASSSNGYEQYV.

J is TRBJ1-5 and V is TRBV6-5, with D perhaps TRBD1 (5 bases). Trimming removed 1 base at V and 5 bases at J, with 12 bases between. CDR1 and CDR2 from the germline V gene are MNHEY and SVGAGI. This CDR3 is built from 15 residues. The chain's CDR3 is CASSYYGGEDQPQHF. The CDR3 DNA reads TGTGCCAGCAGTTACTACGGGGGTGAGGATCAGCCCCAGCATTTT.

This clone was seen more than once but under ten times. The V call is TRBV6-5, the J call TRBJ2-3; D is possibly TRBD2 (6 bases). The CDR3 consists of 12 residues. Germline assignment: CDR1 MNHEY and CDR2 SVGAGI. V gave up 6 bases and J gave up 5 bases, with 9 bases separating them. The CDR3 region is CASSMGLDTQYF. The CDR3 DNA reads TGTGCCAGCAGCATGGGACTAGATACGCAGTATTTT.

The chain uses TRBV5-4 and TRBJ2-3, with TRBD1 matching over 10 bases. The V gene's germline CDR1 is SGHNT and CDR2 YYREEE (reference sequence). This CDR3 spans 15 amino acids. V shed 5 bases, J shed 4 bases, and the junction held 7 bases outside the gene matches. CDR3 bases: TGTGCCAGCAGACCCGGGACAGGGGAGGCAGATACGCAGTATTTT. This codes for CASRPGTGEADTQYF.

V and J are TRBV28 and TRBJ2-1; a possible D gene is TRBD1 (6 bases). Trimming left V 3 bases short and J 10 bases short, with 16 bases between. CDR3 length: 14 amino acids. Germline V gives CDR1 MDHEN, CDR2 SYDVKM. CDR3 nucleotide sequence: TGTGCCAGCAGTTTGAGAGGACAGAGAAGGGAGCAGTTCTTC. The encoded protein is CASSLRGQRREQFF.

This clone was found a few times. The chain joins TRBV5-1 to TRBJ2-1, with D perhaps TRBD1 (6 bases). CDR3 size: 17 residues. Trimming took off 4 bases at V and 0 bases at J, with 17 bases between the two ends. Germline CDR1 is SGHRS and CDR2 is YFSETQ. The CDR3 is CASSPSEDSYSYNEQFF. CDR3 nucleotide sequence: TGCGCCAGCAGCCCGAGTGAGGACAGTTACTCCTACAATGAGCAGTTCTTC.

The rearrangement uses TRBV6-5 and TRBJ1-2; possibly TRBD1 for D (5 bases). Germline V CDR1 and CDR2: MNHEY, SVGAGI. There are 15 residues in the CDR3. The ends were cut back, 0 bases at V and 7 bases at J, with 15 bases in the middle. This CDR3 reads CASSYSGGGGGGYTF. The CDR3 region has the DNA TGTGCCAGCAGTTACTCCGGAGGCGGGGGGGGTGGCTACACCTTC.

By frequency in the sample, this clone is large (0.1 to 1%). V gene TRBV5-6 combines with J gene TRBJ2-7; D ambiguous. V was shortened by 4 bases and J by 0 bases, with 14 bases between the two germline ends. The germline gives CDR1 SGHDT, CDR2 YYEEEE. This CDR3 is 15 amino acids long. CDR3 bases: TGTGCCAGCAGCAACTGGGCCGGAACCTCCTACGAGCAGTACGTC. Residues: CASSNWAGTSYEQYV.

This clone has only one observation. V is TRBV27 and J is TRBJ2-7; a possible D gene is TRBD1 (6 bases). The germline V and J ends were trimmed by 5 bases and 1 base, with 15 bases remaining between them. CDR1 is MNHEY, CDR2 SMNVEV, per germline (reference sequence). The CDR3 extends over 15 amino acids. The CDR3 loop reads CASSAEWGRSYEQYV. The CDR3 coding sequence is TGTGCCAGCAGTGCTGAATGGGGGCGGTCCTACGAGCAGTACGTC.

This sequence joins TRBV5-1 and TRBJ1-2; D gene uncertain. The germline V gene has CDR1 SGHRS and CDR2 YFSETQ. Trimming left V 0 bases short and J 3 bases short, with 15 bases between. CDR3 length: 16 residues. The CDR3 DNA follows: TGCGCCAGCAGCTTGGATAAGCCGAGAGGTGACTATGGCTACACCTTC. It codes for CASSLDKPRGDYGYTF.

The rearrangement joins TRBV27 to TRBJ1-1; TRBD1 might be the D (5 bases). The CDR3 is made up of 13 amino acids. Germline V gene data show CDR1 as MNHEY and CDR2 as SMNVEV (reference sequence). Deletions cut 5 bases from V and 6 bases from J, with 13 bases between. CDR3: CASSPGPGPEAFF. Written as DNA, the CDR3 is TGTGCCAGCAGTCCGGGGCCGGGGCCTGAAGCTTTCTTT.

V is TRBV4-2 and J is TRBJ1-2; D unclear. The CDR3 runs to 14 residues. In germline, CDR1 is LGHNA, CDR2 YNFKEQ. V was trimmed by 1 base and J by 5 bases, leaving 11 bases between them. The CDR3 loop is CASSQGWQTYGYTF. The CDR3 DNA follows: TGTGCCAGCAGCCAAGGATGGCAGACGTATGGCTACACCTTC.

The genes are TRBV4-1 and TRBJ2-1, with D maybe TRBD2 (5 bases). Trimming cost V 3 bases and J 3 bases, with 12 bases left between them. CDR3 length: 15 residues. Germline CDR1 and CDR2: MGHRA and YSYEKL. The CDR3: CASSQETRDYNEQFF. The CDR3 region has the DNA TGCGCCAGCAGCCAGGAAACCCGGGACTACAATGAGCAGTTCTTC.

The J gene is TRBJ2-3, the V gene TRBV11-2; 13 positions match TRBD2. The CDR3 extends over 16 amino acids. With V trimmed by 4 bases and J by 0 bases, 1 base remained unmatched. Germline V gives CDR1 SGHAT, CDR2 FQNNGV. The CDR3 region is CASSSGLAGSTDTQYF. The CDR3, as DNA: TGTGCCAGCAGCTCGGGACTAGCGGGGAGCACAGATACGCAGTATTTT.

This clone was seen a handful of times. The chain combines TRBV7-2 with TRBJ2-7; D not resolved. The CDR3 runs to 14 residues. V was trimmed by 1 base and J by 1 base, leaving 8 bases between them. Germline CDR1 and CDR2: SGHTA and FQGNSA. The CDR3 spells CASSLVLSSYEQYV. The CDR3 coding sequence is TGTGCCAGCAGCTTAGTGTTGAGTTCCTACGAGCAGTACGTC.

The chain is built from TRBV7-2 and TRBJ1-4; TRBD1 aligns across 7 bases. Trimming cost V 5 bases and J 14 bases; bases outside gene matches: 8. The CDR3 loop spans 12 amino acids. Germline CDR1 reads SGHTA; CDR2 reads FQGNSA. The CDR3 region is CASSPWQGVLFF. The CDR3 nucleotides read TGTGCCAGCAGCCCTTGGCAGGGGGTCCTGTTTTTT.

This sequence joins TRBV25-1 and TRBJ2-2; TRBD2 matches at 7 bases. Losses at the gene ends were 3 bases for V and 1 base for J; bases not matched to a gene: 11. The CDR3 spans 18 residues. CDR1 MGHDK and CDR2 SYGVNS come from the germline V gene. The CDR3 loop reads CASSDFEAGIRNTGELFF. The CDR3 bases are TGTGCCAGCAGTGATTTTGAAGCGGGAATTCGGAACACCGGGGAGCTGTTTTTT.

This clone came up once. V usage is TRBV7-9 and J usage is TRBJ2-7; no clear D. Germline CDR1 SEHNR, CDR2 FQNEAQ (reference sequence). This CDR3 comprises 12 residues. Trimming shortened V by 6 bases and J by 3 bases, and 9 bases separated the two germline ends. The CDR3 DNA follows: TGTGCCAGCAGTTTTAACCACTACGAGCAGTACGTC. Translated, it gives CASSFNHYEQYV.

The chain carries TRBV6-1 and TRBJ2-3; 10 nucleotides align to TRBD1. The germline V gene encodes CDR1 MNHNS and CDR2 SASEGT. V shed 2 bases and J 4 bases; nucleotides not matched to a gene: 6. The CDR3 length is 16 residues. The CDR3 spells CASSELRQGAADTQYF. The CDR3, as DNA: TGTGCCAGCAGTGAACTCCGACAGGGGGCCGCAGATACGCAGTATTTT.

This chain connects TRBV27 to TRBJ1-5, with D possibly TRBD1 on 5 matching bases. Trimming pared 3 bases from V and 7 bases from J, leaving 10 bases between. This CDR3 has 13 amino acids. The germline V gene has CDR1 MNHEY and CDR2 SMNVEV (reference sequence). This chain's CDR3 is CASSFRGPQPQHF. CDR3 DNA: TGTGCCAGCAGTTTTAGGGGTCCCCAGCCCCAGCATTTT.

The rearrangement joins TRBV11-2 to TRBJ1-1, with 11 bases lining up with TRBD1. Germline V gene lookup returns CDR1 SGHAT and CDR2 FQNNGV. The CDR3 loop spans 17 amino acids. The junction had 4 bases not matched to a gene; V was cut back by 1 base and J by 0 bases. The CDR3 DNA reads TGTGCCAGCAGCTTAGGGACAGGGGGCAAAATGAACACTGAAGCTTTCTTT. The encoded protein is CASSLGTGGKMNTEAFF.

CDR3 DNA: TGTGCCAGCAGCTTCGGGGGGGCTTGGGGGGAGCTGTTTTTT. It specifies CASSFGGAWGELFF. This chain uses TRBV6-1 with TRBJ2-2; 8 bases agree with TRBD2. CDR3 length equals 14 residues. In germline, CDR1 is MNHNS, CDR2 SASEGT. V lost 6 bases, J lost 8 bases, and 8 bases stayed unmatched.

There are a few counts of this clone. V gene TRBV19 combines with J gene TRBJ2-5; 7 nucleotides agree with TRBD1. Germline V gives CDR1 LNHDA, CDR2 SQIVND (reference sequence). Trimming removed 10 bases from V and 4 bases from J; junction bases left unmatched: 9. The CDR3 has 13 amino acids. The chain's CDR3 is CATTGTDLETQYF. The CDR3 DNA reads as TGTGCCACAACCGGGACAGACCTAGAGACCCAGTACTTC.

The gene calls are TRBV7-8 and TRBJ2-6; D is unresolved. This CDR3 spans 17 amino acids. CDR1 and CDR2 (germline): SGHVS, FQNEAQ. Trimming pared 3 bases from V and 0 bases from J, leaving 12 bases between. CDR3 residues: CASSLAGLYSGANVLTF. In nucleotides, the CDR3 is TGTGCCAGCAGCTTGGCCGGGCTTTACTCTGGGGCCAACGTCCTGACTTTC. The full variable domain, rest sourced from reference TRBV7-8 and TRBJ2-6, is GAGVSQSPRYKVAKRGQDVALRCDPISGHVSLFWYQQALGQGPEFLTYFQNEAQLDKSGLPSDRFFAERPEGSVSTLKIQRTQQEDSAVYLCASSLAGLYSGANVLTFGAGSRLTVL.

The chain uses TRBV11-2 and TRBJ2-1, with unresolved D. This CDR3 has 17 amino acids. V was clipped by 5 bases and J by 3 bases, with 20 bases between them. Per germline, CDR1 SGHAT and CDR2 FQNNGV. This CDR3 reads CASSLTPPAAYYNEQFF. The CDR3 bases are TGTGCCAGCAGCCTAACCCCCCCGGCAGCCTACTACAATGAGCAGTTCTTC.

The gene calls are TRBV4-1 and TRBJ2-7; D gene ambiguous. Germline V CDR1 and CDR2: MGHRA, YSYEKL. V lost 3 bases and J lost 3, with 15 bases in between. The CDR3 is made up of 15 amino acids. CDR3 bases: TGCGCCAGCAGCCAGAGAGTGGGCCTGAACTACGAGCAGTACTTC. This sequence encodes CASSQRVGLNYEQYF.

V gene TRBV19 combines with J gene TRBJ2-1; 10 bases match TRBD1. The CDR3 loop spans 14 amino acids. J lost 6 bases, V lost 5 bases, and 4 bases had no gene match. Germline CDR1 is LNHDA and CDR2 is SQIVND (reference sequence). The CDR3 bases are TGTGCCAGTAGTTTTCGGACAGGGGGCAATGAGCAGTTCTTC. Protein: CASSFRTGGNEQFF. Filled out from reference TRBV19 and TRBJ2-1, the complete variable domain reads DGGITQSPKYLFRKEGQNVTLSCEQNLNHDAMYWYRQDPGQGLRLIYYSQIVNDFQKGDIAEGYSVSREKKESFPLTVTSAQKNPTAFYLCASSFRTGGNEQFFGPGTRLTVL.